The present T cell receptor beta chain was sequenced within a study of blood T cell repertoires in COVID-19. CDR1 is SGHRS and CDR2 is YFSETQ in the germline V gene. V lost 2 bases to trimming and J lost 2 bases, with 14 bases between them. The CDR3 extends over 16 amino acids. In the authors' workflow: The authors estimated nucleated cell counts from reference gene primer amplification. Profiling relied on immunoSEQ multiplex PCR, and the TCRdb table lists in-frame clones only, not all of them. For V, J and clone size, that table is used; D and trimming come from the DNA. The data show 85,000 to 120,000 clones, approximately 80% seen once. This clone was detected once.

Sequenced: peripheral blood. This receptor was taken from a man between 60 and 70 years old with active or convalescent COVID-19. The chain uses TRBV5-1 and TRBJ1-3, with TRBD1 as a possible D gene (6 bases). CDR3 coding DNA: TGCGCCAGCAGCTTACTGGACAGCGGCCCTGGAAACACCATATATTTT. Protein product: CASSLLDSGPGNTIYF.